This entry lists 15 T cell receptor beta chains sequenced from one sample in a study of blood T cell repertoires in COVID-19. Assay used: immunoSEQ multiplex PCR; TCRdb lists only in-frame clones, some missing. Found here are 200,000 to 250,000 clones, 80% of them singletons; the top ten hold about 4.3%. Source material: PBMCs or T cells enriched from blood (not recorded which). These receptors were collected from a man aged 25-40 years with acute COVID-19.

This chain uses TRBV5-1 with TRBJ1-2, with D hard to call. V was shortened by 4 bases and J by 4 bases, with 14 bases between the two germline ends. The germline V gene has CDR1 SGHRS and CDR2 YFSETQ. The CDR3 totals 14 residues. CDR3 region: CASSLDGAGYGYTF. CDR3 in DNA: TGCGCCAGCAGCCTCGACGGAGCTGGCTATGGCTACACCTTC.

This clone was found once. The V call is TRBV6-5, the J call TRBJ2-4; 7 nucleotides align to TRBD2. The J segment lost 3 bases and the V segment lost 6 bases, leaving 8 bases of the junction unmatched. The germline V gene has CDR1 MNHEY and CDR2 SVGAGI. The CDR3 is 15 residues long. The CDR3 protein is CASRGGAGSKNIQYF. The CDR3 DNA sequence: TGTGCCAGCAGGGGAGGAGCGGGAAGCAAAAACATTCAGTACTTC.

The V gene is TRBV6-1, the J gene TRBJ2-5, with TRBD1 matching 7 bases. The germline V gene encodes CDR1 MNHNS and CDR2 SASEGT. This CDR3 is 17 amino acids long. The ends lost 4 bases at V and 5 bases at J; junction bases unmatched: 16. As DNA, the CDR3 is TGTGCCAGCAGTGGAGGACAGGCGTTCATCTTCAGGGAGACCCAGTACTTC. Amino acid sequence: CASSGGQAFIFRETQYF.

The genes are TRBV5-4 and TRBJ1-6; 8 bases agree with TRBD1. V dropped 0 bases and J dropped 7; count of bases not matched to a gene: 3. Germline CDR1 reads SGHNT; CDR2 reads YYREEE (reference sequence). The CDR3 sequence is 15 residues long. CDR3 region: CASSLGQGLNSPLHF. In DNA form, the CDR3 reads TGTGCCAGCAGCTTGGGACAGGGGCTGAATTCACCCCTCCACTTT.

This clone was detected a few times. CDR3 loop: CASSISGQPDYEQYF. Written as DNA, the CDR3 is TGTGCCAGTAGTATCTCCGGACAGCCCGACTACGAGCAGTACTTC. This chain joins TRBV19 and TRBJ2-7; weak D call: TRBD1 (6 bases). The CDR3 is 15 amino acids. CDR1 is LNHDA, CDR2 SQIVND, per germline (reference sequence). V lost 3 bases and J lost 3, with 15 bases in between. Combining the CDR3 with reference TRBV19 and TRBJ2-7 gives the whole variable domain DGGITQSPKYLFRKEGQNVTLSCEQNLNHDAMYWYRQDPGQGLRLIYYSQIVNDFQKGDIAEGYSVSREKKESFPLTVTSAQKNPTAFYLCASSISGQPDYEQYFGPGTRLTVT.

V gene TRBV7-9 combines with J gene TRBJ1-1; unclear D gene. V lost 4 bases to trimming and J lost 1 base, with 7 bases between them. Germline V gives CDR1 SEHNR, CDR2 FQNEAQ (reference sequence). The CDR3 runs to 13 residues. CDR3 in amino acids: CASSYGSNTEAFF. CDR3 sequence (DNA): TGTGCCAGCAGCTACGGGTCGAACACTGAAGCTTTCTTT.

The CDR3 nucleotides read TGTGCCTGGAGGCCTACAGGGATAGGCTACACCTTC. It codes for CAWRPTGIGYTF. V and J are TRBV30 and TRBJ1-2, with D maybe TRBD1 (6 bases). Germline V gene lookup returns CDR1 GTSNPN and CDR2 SVGIG (reference sequence). V lost 3 bases and J 8 bases, leaving 13 bases between the germline ends. The CDR3 runs 12 residues.

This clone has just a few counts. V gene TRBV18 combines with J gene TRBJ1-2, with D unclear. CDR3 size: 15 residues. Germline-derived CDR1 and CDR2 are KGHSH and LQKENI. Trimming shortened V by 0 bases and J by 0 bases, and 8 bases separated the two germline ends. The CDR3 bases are TGTGCCAGCTCACCACCCCTCGAGCCTAACTATGGCTACACCTTC. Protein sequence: CASSPPLEPNYGYTF.

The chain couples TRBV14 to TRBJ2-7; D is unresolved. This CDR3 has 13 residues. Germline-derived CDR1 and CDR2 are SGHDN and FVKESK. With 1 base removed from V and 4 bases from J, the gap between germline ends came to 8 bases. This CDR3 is CASSQVARYEQYF. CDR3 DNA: TGTGCCAGCAGCCAAGTAGCCCGGTACGAGCAGTACTTC.

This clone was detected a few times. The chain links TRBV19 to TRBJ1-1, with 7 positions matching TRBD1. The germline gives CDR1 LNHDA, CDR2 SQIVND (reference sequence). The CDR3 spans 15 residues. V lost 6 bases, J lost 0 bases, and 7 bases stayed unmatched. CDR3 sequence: CASSVQGTVNTEAFF. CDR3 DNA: TGTGCCAGTAGCGTACAGGGGACGGTGAACACTGAAGCTTTCTTT.

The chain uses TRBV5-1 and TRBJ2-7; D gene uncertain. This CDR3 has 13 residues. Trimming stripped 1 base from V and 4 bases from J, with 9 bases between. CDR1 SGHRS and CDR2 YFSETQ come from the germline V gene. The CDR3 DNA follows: TGCGCCAGCAGCTTGAACAGATTTTACGAGCAGTACTTC. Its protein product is CASSLNRFYEQYF.

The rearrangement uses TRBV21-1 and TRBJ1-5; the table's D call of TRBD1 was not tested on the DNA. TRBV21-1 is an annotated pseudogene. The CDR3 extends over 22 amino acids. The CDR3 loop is CASSPPHPKAPKVPGDRQPQHF. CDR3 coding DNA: TGTGCCAGCAGCCCCCCCCACCCAAAAGCCCCAAAGGTGCCAGGGGATCGACAGCCCCAGCATTTT.

The CDR3 DNA follows: TGTGCCAGCAGTGAAACCTCAGGGGCGGGAGAGACCCAGTACTTC. This translates into CASSETSGAGETQYF. V and J are TRBV6-1 and TRBJ2-5; D is perhaps TRBD1 (6 bases). Germline assignment: CDR1 MNHNS and CDR2 SASEGT. Trimming removed 2 bases at V and 4 bases at J, with 14 bases between. The length of the CDR3 is 15 residues.

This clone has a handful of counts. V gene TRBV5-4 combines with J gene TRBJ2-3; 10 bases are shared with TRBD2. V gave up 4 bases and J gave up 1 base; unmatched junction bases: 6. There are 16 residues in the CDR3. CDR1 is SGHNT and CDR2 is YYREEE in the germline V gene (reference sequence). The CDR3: CASSPRLAGGTDTQYF. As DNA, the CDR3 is TGTGCCAGCAGCCCCCGGCTAGCGGGGGGCACAGATACGCAGTATTTT. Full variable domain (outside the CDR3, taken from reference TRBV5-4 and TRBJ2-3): ETGVTQSPTHLIKTRGQQVTLRCSSQSGHNTVSWYQQALGQGPQFIFQYYREEENGRGNFPPRFSGLQFPNYSSELNVNALELDDSALYLCASSPRLAGGTDTQYFGPGTRLTVL.

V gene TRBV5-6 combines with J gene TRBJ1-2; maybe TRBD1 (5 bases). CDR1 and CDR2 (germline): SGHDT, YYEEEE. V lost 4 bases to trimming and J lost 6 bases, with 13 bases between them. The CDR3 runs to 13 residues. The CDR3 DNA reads TGTGCCAGCAGCCCGTGGGGGGTCGATGGCTACACCTTC. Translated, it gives CASSPWGVDGYTF. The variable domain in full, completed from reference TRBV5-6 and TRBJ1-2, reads DAGVTQSPTHLIKTRGQQVTLRCSPKSGHDTVSWYQQALGQGPQFIFQYYEEEERQRGNFPDRFSGHQFPNYSSELNVNALLLGDSALYLCASSPWGVDGYTFGSGTRLTVV.